A single sample is the source of the 15 T cell receptor beta chains below, sequenced in a study of blood T cell repertoires in COVID-19. Assay used: immunoSEQ multiplex PCR; TCRdb lists only in-frame clones, some missing. The profile shows about 120,000 clones, 88% of them singletons. Sequencing used peripheral blood. Source of these receptors: a woman in her forties or fifties with active or convalescent COVID-19.

This clone appeared a single time. The CDR3 protein is CASTAAGEKLFF. As DNA, the CDR3 is TGTGCCAGCACCGCGGCCGGTGAAAAACTGTTTTTT. The gene calls are TRBV27 and TRBJ1-4; D not certain. Per the germline V gene, CDR1 is MNHEY and CDR2 is SMNVEV (reference sequence). CDR3 length: 12 amino acids. V lost 7 bases to trimming and J lost 7 bases, with 10 bases between them.

This chain connects TRBV6-6 to TRBJ1-4; no firm D call. Germline V gene lookup returns CDR1 MNHNY and CDR2 SVGAGI (reference sequence). CDR3 length equals 14 residues. Between the trimmed V and J ends, which lost 6 bases and 7 bases, there was a span of 15 bases. The CDR3 here is CASSPRGLGEKLFF. DNA for the CDR3: TGTGCCAGCAGCCCCCGCGGGCTGGGTGAAAAACTGTTTTTT.

The chain uses TRBV19 and TRBJ1-1, with D possibly TRBD1 on 5 matching bases. Germline V gene lookup returns CDR1 LNHDA and CDR2 SQIVND (reference sequence). There are 15 residues in the CDR3. Trimming stripped 11 bases from V and 2 bases from J, with 21 bases between. This CDR3 is CACKRVDSLNTEAFF. The CDR3 region has the DNA TGTGCCTGCAAACGAGTCGACAGTCTAAACACTGAAGCTTTCTTT. Full variable domain (outside the CDR3, taken from reference TRBV19 and TRBJ1-1): DGGITQSPKYLFRKEGQNVTLSCEQNLNHDAMYWYRQDPGQGLRLIYYSQIVNDFQKGDIAEGYSVSREKKESFPLTVTSAQKNPTAFYLCACKRVDSLNTEAFFGQGTRLTVV.

The gene calls are TRBV11-2 and TRBJ2-3; TRBD2 matches 12 bases. The CDR3 sequence is 16 residues long. Germline-derived CDR1 and CDR2 are SGHAT and FQNNGV. J gave up 6 bases and V 2 bases, and 6 bases lay outside the gene matches. CDR3 DNA sequence: TGTGCCAGCAGCTTAATGACTAGCGGGAGCCGGGATACGCAGTATTTT. This codes for CASSLMTSGSRDTQYF.

This chain joins TRBV9 and TRBJ1-1, with D perhaps matching TRBD1 (5 bases). This CDR3 comprises 14 residues. The germline gives CDR1 SGDLS, CDR2 YYNGEE. Trimming removed 2 bases from V and 7 bases from J, with 15 bases in between. The CDR3 sequence: CASSVGPRDFEAFF. The CDR3 bases are TGTGCCAGCAGCGTTGGCCCTCGGGACTTTGAAGCTTTCTTT.

The chain employs TRBV28 and TRBJ1-3, with a possible D match to TRBD1 (6 bases). The CDR3 sequence is 15 residues long. The germline V gene has CDR1 MDHEN and CDR2 SYDVKM. V lost 5 bases to trimming and J lost 4 bases, with 15 bases between them. The CDR3 DNA follows: TGTGCCAGCAGTCACGGGACACCCCGAGGAAACACCATATATTTT. Translating gives CASSHGTPRGNTIYF.

The chain recombines TRBV24-1 with TRBJ2-7; D not resolved. CDR3 length equals 11 residues. Germline CDR1 and CDR2: KGHDR and SFDVKD. Trimming took off 5 bases at V and 4 bases at J, with 5 bases between the two ends. In nucleotides, the CDR3 is TGTGCCACCAGTGGAGCTTACGAGCAGTACTTC. Protein: CATSGAYEQYF.

The chain carries TRBV5-6 and TRBJ1-5; D uncertain. Germline CDR1 SGHDT, CDR2 YYEEEE. V lost 2 bases to trimming and J lost 5 bases, with 14 bases between them. The CDR3 has 15 residues. CDR3 DNA sequence: TGTGCCAGCAGCTTTTACGGCCGAGGGCATCAGCCCCAGCATTTT. It translates to CASSFYGRGHQPQHF.

The J gene is TRBJ2-3, the V gene TRBV27; the D gene is possibly TRBD2 (6 bases). The CDR3 runs 15 residues. From germline, CDR1 is MNHEY and CDR2 SMNVEV (reference sequence). The V and J ends lost 3 bases and 1 base respectively, with 11 bases between them. For the CDR3, the DNA is TGTGCCAGCAGTTTCGGGACTGGGCGCACAGATACGCAGTATTTT. This codes for CASSFGTGRTDTQYF.

V usage is TRBV29-1 and J usage is TRBJ2-1, with 10 bases identical to TRBD2. The CDR3 is 13 amino acids. V lost 4 bases to trimming and J lost 10 bases; unmatched junction nucleotides: 7. Germline V gene lookup returns CDR1 SQVTM and CDR2 ANQGSEA. CDR3 protein: CSVGLAGVWEQFF. The CDR3 bases are TGCAGCGTTGGCCTAGCGGGAGTCTGGGAGCAGTTCTTC.

The chain links TRBV7-3 to TRBJ2-3; TRBD2 matches at 8 bases. The CDR3 length is 16 residues. V lost 5 bases to trimming and J lost 2 bases; unmatched junction nucleotides: 9. Germline V gene data show CDR1 as SGHTA and CDR2 as FQGTGA. DNA of the CDR3: TGTGCCAGCAGCCCCTACTTAGCGGGAAACACAGATACGCAGTATTTT. As protein: CASSPYLAGNTDTQYF.

The count of this clone is one. The chain recombines TRBV2 with TRBJ2-4, with D possibly matching TRBD2 (6 bases). This CDR3 contains 14 residues. Per the germline V gene, CDR1 is SNHLY and CDR2 is FYNNEI. Trimming removed 3 bases at V and 6 bases at J, with 12 bases between. The CDR3 reads CASSDGGVVNIQYF. DNA for the CDR3: TGTGCCAGCAGTGACGGGGGAGTGGTAAACATTCAGTACTTC.

This clone has only a few counts. This chain links TRBV30 with TRBJ1-5; D ambiguous. Trimming stripped 2 bases from V and 5 bases from J, with 19 bases between. From germline, CDR1 is GTSNPN and CDR2 SVGIG (reference sequence). The CDR3 runs to 16 residues. The CDR3 nucleotides read TGTGCCTGGAGTCAGAACCGGGGAAATGTGGATCAGCCCCAGCATTTT. It is translated as CAWSQNRGNVDQPQHF.

The chain recombines TRBV19 with TRBJ1-2, with a possible D match to TRBD1 (5 bases). Germline CDR1 and CDR2: LNHDA and SQIVND (reference sequence). V was cut by 5 bases and J by 7 bases, with 14 bases left in between. The CDR3 length is 13 residues. The CDR3 region is CASSLGGDGGYTF. CDR3 in DNA: TGTGCCAGTAGTCTGGGGGGGGATGGTGGCTACACCTTC.

The CDR3 DNA reads TGCGCCAGCAGCCATGGCGATACGCAGTATTTT. It is translated as CASSHGDTQYF. The chain couples TRBV4-1 to TRBJ2-3; the D is unclear. The CDR3 loop spans 11 amino acids. The V and J ends lost 3 bases and 6 bases respectively, with 4 bases between them. Per the germline V gene, CDR1 is MGHRA and CDR2 is YSYEKL.